This T cell receptor beta chain was recovered during a study of vaccination and CD4 T cells after COVID-19. The length of the CDR3 is 12 residues. V was pared by 1 base and J by 6 bases, with 7 bases between. Germline V gene sequence: CDR1 DFQATT, CDR2 SNEGSKA (reference sequence). Oncomine TCR Beta short-read sequencing was applied to DNA from cultured CD4+ T cells. The source of extracted genomic DNA was cultured CD4+ T cells. TCRdb re-called the PCR reads through MiXCR, storing one row per CDR3 protein. The sample comprises some 10,000 distinct CDR3 sequences, approximately 20% of which are singletons, and around 12% rests with the top ten. Concerning this clonotype: Its antigen is unknown.

The treatment: roughly 10-day PBMC culture with coronavirus spike peptide pools or control peptides (ViraFEST assay). Under the ViraFEST approach, antigen-specific T cells were expanded with peptide pools and TCRs subsequently sequenced. The sample consisted of CD4+ T cells from blood, cultured in vitro, taken after SARS-CoV-2 vaccination. The TCR sequence derives from a human donor who had recovered from COVID-19. The chain employs TRBV20-1 and TRBJ1-5; D is perhaps TRBD1 (5 bases). DNA of the CDR3: TGCAGTGCTAGAGCGGGGGGTCAGCCCCAGCATTTT. Translated: CSARAGGQPQHF.